The 20 T cell receptor beta chains given below trace back to one sample, sequenced in a study of lymphopenia after photon versus proton radiotherapy. Here immunoSEQ multiplex PCR was the method, and the copy in TCRdb shows in-frame clones only, minus some. The profile shows tens of thousands of clones, 87% of them singletons. The input for sequencing was peripheral blood, taken from a patient treated with proton-based radiotherapy. These receptors were collected from a woman aged 55-69 years with cholangiocarcinoma. Some clones in this sample may be carry-over from other donors' samples.

The chain carries TRBV6-5 and TRBJ2-2; D possibly corresponds to TRBD2 (7 bases). This CDR3 has 13 amino acids. Trimming took off 2 bases at V and 15 bases at J, with 16 bases between the two ends. Germline CDR1 and CDR2: MNHEY and SVGAGI. CDR3 in amino acids: CASSYPDSGAVFF. CDR3 sequence (DNA): TGTGCCAGCAGTTACCCGGACAGCGGGGCGGTGTTTTTT.

This sequence joins TRBV12-5 and TRBJ2-2; 7 bases are a match to TRBD1. This CDR3 spans 15 amino acids. With 9 bases clipped from V and 1 base from J, the junction kept 8 bases outside the gene matches. Germline V CDR1 and CDR2: LGHNT, FRNRAP. CDR3 sequence (DNA): TGTGCTAGCGGCCCGGGACAGAGGAACACCGGGGAGCTGTTTTTT. Its translation: CASGPGQRNTGELFF.

The chain carries TRBV28 and TRBJ2-7; D ambiguous. With 9 bases removed from V and 3 bases from J, the gap between germline ends came to 9 bases. Looked up from germline, CDR1 is MDHEN and CDR2 is SYDVKM. The CDR3 loop spans 11 amino acids. The CDR3 DNA is TGTGCCAGAAAACTGTGCTACGAGCAGTACTTC. Residues: CARKLCYEQYF.

The chain couples TRBV5-1 to TRBJ1-1; 9 nucleotides agree with TRBD1. This CDR3 contains 15 residues. Trimming cost V 4 bases and J 7 bases; bases outside gene matches: 11. The germline V gene has CDR1 SGHRS and CDR2 YFSETQ. The chain's CDR3 is CASSKATGGAIEAFF. CDR3 DNA: TGCGCCAGCAGCAAAGCGACAGGGGGAGCTATTGAAGCTTTCTTT.

This clone was observed a single time. The rearrangement links TRBV20-1 to TRBJ1-1, with D tentatively TRBD1 (6 bases). CDR3 length equals 11 residues. Germline V gene lookup returns CDR1 DFQATT and CDR2 SNEGSKA (reference sequence). In DNA, the CDR3 is TGCAGCGTACAGGGTATCACTGAAGCTTTCTTT. Translated, it gives CSVQGITEAFF.

CDR3 residues: CASSFEGYEGQYF. The CDR3, as DNA: TGCGCCAGCAGCTTCGAAGGGTACGAGGGTCAGTACTTC. The J gene is TRBJ2-4, the V gene TRBV5-1; D is possibly TRBD2 (5 bases). This CDR3 has 13 residues. V dropped 2 bases and J dropped 12 bases, with 15 bases sitting between them. Germline-derived CDR1 and CDR2 are SGHRS and YFSETQ.

The chain couples TRBV7-9 to TRBJ2-5; no clear D gene. With 0 bases removed from V and 5 bases from J, the gap between germline ends came to 4 bases. Germline values: CDR1 SEHNR, CDR2 FQNEAQ (reference sequence). The CDR3 runs to 12 residues. CDR3 loop: CASSLARETQYF. CDR3 nucleotide sequence: TGTGCCAGCAGCTTAGCGCGGGAGACCCAGTACTTC.

V and J are TRBV6-6 and TRBJ2-1, with a weak D call TRBD2 (6 bases). V lost 3 bases to trimming and J lost 8 bases, with 20 bases between them. Germline CDR1 reads MNHNY; CDR2 reads SVGAGI (reference sequence). The CDR3 covers 16 residues. The CDR3 DNA is TGTGCCAGCAGTTATCCTGGCGGGACCACTGGGGATGAGCAGTTCTTC. This codes for CASSYPGGTTGDEQFF.

The V and J genes are TRBV28 and TRBJ2-7, with 8 bases fitting TRBD2. Germline V gene sequence: CDR1 MDHEN, CDR2 SYDVKM. The CDR3 is 12 amino acids. The trim removed 9 bases at V and 9 bases at J, leaving 10 bases unmatched. The CDR3 DNA reads TGTGCCAGTCACGGGGGGGCCCTAGGGCAGTACTTC. Protein product: CASHGGALGQYF.

The chain carries TRBV29-1 and TRBJ2-1; TRBD2 matches at 11 bases. Germline V CDR1 and CDR2: SQVTM, ANQGSEA. CDR3 length: 15 amino acids. V shed 1 base, J shed 4 bases, and the junction held 3 bases outside the gene matches. CDR3 nucleotide sequence: TGCAGCGTTGAAGGCGGGACTAGCGGATACAATGAGCAGTTCTTC. The encoded protein is CSVEGGTSGYNEQFF.

The V and J genes are TRBV5-1 and TRBJ2-7; D is possibly TRBD1 or TRBD2 (6 bases each). The CDR3 length is 14 residues. V was clipped by 4 bases and J by 0 bases, with 11 bases between them. Germline loops: CDR1 SGHRS, CDR2 YFSETQ. In nucleotides, the CDR3 is TGCGCCAGCAGCAAGGGGGGCGGCTCCTACGAGCAGTACTTC. It codes for CASSKGGGSYEQYF.

CDR3 coding DNA: TGTGCCAGCGTGGGACAGTCGAATTCACCCCTCCACTTT. Translating gives CASVGQSNSPLHF. This chain connects TRBV2 to TRBJ1-6; TRBD1 agrees at 7 bases. J was trimmed by 7 bases and V by 8 bases; bases with no gene match: 5. The CDR3 spans 13 residues. Germline CDR1 is SNHLY and CDR2 is FYNNEI.

The rearrangement uses TRBV14 and TRBJ2-2; the D gene is possibly TRBD1 (7 bases). Between the trimmed V and J ends, which lost 1 base and 7 bases, there was a span of 13 bases. CDR3 length: 15 amino acids. The germline gives CDR1 SGHDN, CDR2 FVKESK. The CDR3 sequence: CASSQVAGGGGELFF. In DNA, the CDR3 is TGTGCCAGCAGCCAAGTGGCAGGGGGAGGCGGGGAGCTGTTTTTT.

CDR3 residues: CASSQDLGEQYF. In DNA form, the CDR3 reads TGTGCCAGCAGCCAAGATCTAGGGGAGCAGTACTTC. The gene calls are TRBV4-2 and TRBJ2-7; D gene ambiguous. CDR1 is LGHNA, CDR2 YNFKEQ, per germline. The CDR3 is 12 residues long. V lost 0 bases and J 7 bases, leaving 7 bases between the germline ends.

This chain uses TRBV15 with TRBJ1-1, with a possible D match to TRBD1 (5 bases). The ends were cut back, 0 bases at V and 5 bases at J, with 10 bases in the middle. CDR3 size: 14 residues. CDR1 and CDR2 from the germline V gene are LNHNV and YYDKDF (reference sequence). CDR3: CATSRDVAGTEAFF. The CDR3 nucleotides are TGTGCCACCAGCAGAGACGTGGCAGGGACTGAAGCTTTCTTT. Using reference TRBV15 and TRBJ1-1 for the parts outside the CDR3, the full variable domain is DAMVIQNPRYQVTQFGKPVTLSCSQTLNHNVMYWYQQKSSQAPKLLFHYYDKDFNNEADTPDNFQSRRPNTSFCFLDIRSPGLGDTAMYLCATSRDVAGTEAFFGQGTRLTVV.

The rearrangement uses TRBV30 and TRBJ1-2; D unclear. Germline CDR1 and CDR2: GTSNPN and SVGIG (reference sequence). Between the trimmed V and J ends, which lost 0 bases and 4 bases, there was a span of 6 bases. This CDR3 contains 12 residues. The CDR3 DNA sequence: TGTGCCTGGAGTGTGGAAACCTATGGCTACACCTTC. Translating gives CAWSVETYGYTF.

This chain links TRBV7-9 with TRBJ1-1, with D possibly TRBD1 on 5 matching bases. Trimming cost V 1 base and J 0 bases, with 9 bases left between them. From germline, CDR1 is SEHNR and CDR2 FQNEAQ (reference sequence). The CDR3 consists of 15 residues. CDR3 in amino acids: CASSLVGTVNTEAFF. The CDR3 DNA sequence: TGTGCCAGCAGCTTAGTGGGGACGGTGAACACTGAAGCTTTCTTT.

The CDR3, as DNA: TGTGCCACCCTACATGGGGCCAAAAACATTCAGTACTTC. The encoded protein is CATLHGAKNIQYF. The chain has TRBV15 and TRBJ2-4; D unresolved. The CDR3 extends over 13 amino acids. The V gene lost 8 bases and the J gene lost 1 base, with 9 bases spanning the gap. Germline values: CDR1 LNHNV, CDR2 YYDKDF (reference sequence).

This chain connects TRBV5-8 to TRBJ1-1, with a tentative D call TRBD1 (5 bases). The CDR3 sequence is 16 residues long. Germline V gives CDR1 SGHTS, CDR2 YDEGEE. The ends were cut back, 0 bases at V and 3 bases at J, with 15 bases in the middle. CDR3 in DNA: TGTGCCAGCAGCTTGGTAGGGGCTGGGGGGTACACTGAAGCTTTCTTT. It encodes CASSLVGAGGYTEAFF.

This chain links TRBV7-2 with TRBJ2-7; TRBD1 matches at 10 bases. CDR3 length equals 15 residues. Germline assignment: CDR1 SGHTA and CDR2 FQGNSA. V lost 1 base and J lost 3; bases outside the gene matches: 3. CDR3 in amino acids: CASSLETGGLYEQYF. CDR3 nucleotides: TGTGCCAGCAGCTTAGAGACAGGGGGCCTCTACGAGCAGTACTTC.